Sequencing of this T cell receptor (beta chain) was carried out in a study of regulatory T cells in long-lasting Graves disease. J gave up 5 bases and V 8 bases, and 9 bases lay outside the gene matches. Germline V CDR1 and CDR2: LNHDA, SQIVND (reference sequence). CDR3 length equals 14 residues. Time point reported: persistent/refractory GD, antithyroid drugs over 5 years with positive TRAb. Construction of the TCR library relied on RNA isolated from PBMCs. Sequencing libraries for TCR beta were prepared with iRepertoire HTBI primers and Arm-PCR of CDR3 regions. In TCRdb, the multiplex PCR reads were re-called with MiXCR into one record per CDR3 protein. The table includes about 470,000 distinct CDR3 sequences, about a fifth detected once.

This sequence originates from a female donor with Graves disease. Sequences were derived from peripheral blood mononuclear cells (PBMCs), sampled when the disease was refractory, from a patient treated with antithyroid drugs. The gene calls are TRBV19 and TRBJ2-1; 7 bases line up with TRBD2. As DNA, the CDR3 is TGTGCCAGTGTTCGGGAGGCCGCCGACAATGAGCAGTTCTTC. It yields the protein CASVREAADNEQFF. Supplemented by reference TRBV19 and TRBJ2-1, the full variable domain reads DGGITQSPKYLFRKEGQNVTLSCEQNLNHDAMYWYRQDPGQGLRLIYYSQIVNDFQKGDIAEGYSVSREKKESFPLTVTSAQKNPTAFYLCASVREAADNEQFFGPGTRLTVL.